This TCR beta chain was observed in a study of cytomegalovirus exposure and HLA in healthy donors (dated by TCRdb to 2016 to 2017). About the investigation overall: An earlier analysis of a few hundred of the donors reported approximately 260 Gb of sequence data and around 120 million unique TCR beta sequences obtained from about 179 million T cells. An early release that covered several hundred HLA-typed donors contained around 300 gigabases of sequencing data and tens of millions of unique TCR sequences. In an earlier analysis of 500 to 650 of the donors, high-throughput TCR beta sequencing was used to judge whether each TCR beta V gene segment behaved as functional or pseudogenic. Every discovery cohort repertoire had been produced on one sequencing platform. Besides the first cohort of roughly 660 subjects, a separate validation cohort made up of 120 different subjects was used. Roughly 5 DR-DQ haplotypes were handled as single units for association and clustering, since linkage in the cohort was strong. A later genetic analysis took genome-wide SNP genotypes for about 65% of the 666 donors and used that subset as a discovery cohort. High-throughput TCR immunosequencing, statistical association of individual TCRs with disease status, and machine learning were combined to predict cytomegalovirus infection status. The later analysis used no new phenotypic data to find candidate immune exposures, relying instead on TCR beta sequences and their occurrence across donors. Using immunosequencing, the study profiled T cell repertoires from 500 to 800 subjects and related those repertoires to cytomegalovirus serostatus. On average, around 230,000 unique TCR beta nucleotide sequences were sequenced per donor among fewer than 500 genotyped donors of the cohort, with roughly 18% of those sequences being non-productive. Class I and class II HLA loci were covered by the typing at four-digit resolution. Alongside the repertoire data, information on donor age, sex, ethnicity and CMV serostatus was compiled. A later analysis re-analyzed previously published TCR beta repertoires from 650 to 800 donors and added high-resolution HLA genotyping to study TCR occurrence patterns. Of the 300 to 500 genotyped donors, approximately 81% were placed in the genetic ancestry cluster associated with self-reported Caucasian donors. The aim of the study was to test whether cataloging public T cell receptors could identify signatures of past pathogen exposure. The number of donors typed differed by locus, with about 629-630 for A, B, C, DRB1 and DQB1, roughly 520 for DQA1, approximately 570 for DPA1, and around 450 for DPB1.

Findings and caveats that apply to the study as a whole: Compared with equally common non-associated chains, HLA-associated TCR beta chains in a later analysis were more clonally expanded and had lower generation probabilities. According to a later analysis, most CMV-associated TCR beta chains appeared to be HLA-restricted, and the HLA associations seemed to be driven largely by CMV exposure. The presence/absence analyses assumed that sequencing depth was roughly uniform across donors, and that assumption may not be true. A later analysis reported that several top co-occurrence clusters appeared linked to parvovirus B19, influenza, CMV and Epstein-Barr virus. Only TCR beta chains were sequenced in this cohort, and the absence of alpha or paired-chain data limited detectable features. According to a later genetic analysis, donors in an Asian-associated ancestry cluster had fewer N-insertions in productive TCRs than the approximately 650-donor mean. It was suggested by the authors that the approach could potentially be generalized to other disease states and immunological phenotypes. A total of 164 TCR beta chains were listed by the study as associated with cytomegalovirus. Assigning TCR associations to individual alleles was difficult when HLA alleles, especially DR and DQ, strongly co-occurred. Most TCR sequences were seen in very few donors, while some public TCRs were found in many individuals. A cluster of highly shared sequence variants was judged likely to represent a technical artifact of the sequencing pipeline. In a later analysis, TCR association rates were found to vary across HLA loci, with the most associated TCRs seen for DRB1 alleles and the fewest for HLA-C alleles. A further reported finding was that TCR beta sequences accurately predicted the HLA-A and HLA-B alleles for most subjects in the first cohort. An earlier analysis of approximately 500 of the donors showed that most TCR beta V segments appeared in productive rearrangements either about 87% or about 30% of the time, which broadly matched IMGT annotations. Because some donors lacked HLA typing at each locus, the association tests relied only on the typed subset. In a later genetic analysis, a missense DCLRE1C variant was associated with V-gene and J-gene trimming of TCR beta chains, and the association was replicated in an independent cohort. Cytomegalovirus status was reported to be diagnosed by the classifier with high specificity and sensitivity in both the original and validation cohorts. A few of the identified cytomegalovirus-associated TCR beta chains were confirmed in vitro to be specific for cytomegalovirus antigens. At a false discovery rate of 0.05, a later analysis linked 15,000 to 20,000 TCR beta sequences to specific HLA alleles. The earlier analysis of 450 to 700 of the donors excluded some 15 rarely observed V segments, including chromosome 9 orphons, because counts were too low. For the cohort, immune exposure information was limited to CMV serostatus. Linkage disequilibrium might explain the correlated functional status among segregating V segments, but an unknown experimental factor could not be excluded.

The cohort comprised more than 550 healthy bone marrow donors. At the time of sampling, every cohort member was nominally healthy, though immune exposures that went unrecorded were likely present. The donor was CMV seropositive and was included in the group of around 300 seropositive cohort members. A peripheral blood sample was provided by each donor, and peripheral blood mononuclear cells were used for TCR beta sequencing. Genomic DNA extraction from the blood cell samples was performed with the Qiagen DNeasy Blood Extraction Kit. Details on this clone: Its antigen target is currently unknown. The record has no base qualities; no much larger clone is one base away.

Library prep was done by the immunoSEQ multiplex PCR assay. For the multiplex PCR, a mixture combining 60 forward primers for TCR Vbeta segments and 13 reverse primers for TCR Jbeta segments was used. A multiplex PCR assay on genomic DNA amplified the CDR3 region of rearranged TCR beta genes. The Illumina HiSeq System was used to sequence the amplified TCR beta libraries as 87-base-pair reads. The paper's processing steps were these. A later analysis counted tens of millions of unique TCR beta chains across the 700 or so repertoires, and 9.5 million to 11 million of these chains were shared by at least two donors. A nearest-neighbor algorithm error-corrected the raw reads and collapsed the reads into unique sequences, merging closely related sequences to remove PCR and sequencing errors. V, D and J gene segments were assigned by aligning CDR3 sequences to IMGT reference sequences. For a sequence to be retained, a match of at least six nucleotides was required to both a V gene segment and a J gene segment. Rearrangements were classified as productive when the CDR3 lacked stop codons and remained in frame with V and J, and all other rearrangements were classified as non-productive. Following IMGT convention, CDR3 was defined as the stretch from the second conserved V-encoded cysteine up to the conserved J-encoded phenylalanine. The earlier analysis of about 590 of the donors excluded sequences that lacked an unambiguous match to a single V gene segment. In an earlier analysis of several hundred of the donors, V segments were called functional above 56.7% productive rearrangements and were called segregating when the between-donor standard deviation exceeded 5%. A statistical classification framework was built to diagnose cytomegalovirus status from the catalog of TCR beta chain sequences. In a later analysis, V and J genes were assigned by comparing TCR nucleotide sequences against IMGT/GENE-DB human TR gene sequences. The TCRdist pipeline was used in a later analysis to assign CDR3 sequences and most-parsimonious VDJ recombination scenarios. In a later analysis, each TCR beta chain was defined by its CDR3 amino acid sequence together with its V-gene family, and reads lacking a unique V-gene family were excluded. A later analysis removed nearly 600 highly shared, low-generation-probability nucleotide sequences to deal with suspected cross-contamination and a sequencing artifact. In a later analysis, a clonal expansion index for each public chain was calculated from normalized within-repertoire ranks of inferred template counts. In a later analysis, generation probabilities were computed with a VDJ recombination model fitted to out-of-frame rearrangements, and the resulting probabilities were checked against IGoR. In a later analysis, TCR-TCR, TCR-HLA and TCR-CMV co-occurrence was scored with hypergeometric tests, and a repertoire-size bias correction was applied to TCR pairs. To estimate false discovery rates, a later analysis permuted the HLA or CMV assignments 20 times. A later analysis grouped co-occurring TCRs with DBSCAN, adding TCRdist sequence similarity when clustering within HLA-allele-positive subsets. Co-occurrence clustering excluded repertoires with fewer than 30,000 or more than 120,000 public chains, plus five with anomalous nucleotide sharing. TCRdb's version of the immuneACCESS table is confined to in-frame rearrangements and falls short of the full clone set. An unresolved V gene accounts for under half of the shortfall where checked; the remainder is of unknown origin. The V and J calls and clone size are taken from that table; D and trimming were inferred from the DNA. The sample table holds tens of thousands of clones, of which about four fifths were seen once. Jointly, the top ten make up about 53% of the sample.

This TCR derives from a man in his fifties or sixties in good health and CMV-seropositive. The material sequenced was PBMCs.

The nucleotide sequence reads as follows: TGCGCCAGCAGCACACAGGGAGCAGGCACAGATACGCAGTATTTT. Translated, it gives CASSTQGAGTDTQYF. Rearrangement joined TRBV5-1 to TRBJ2-3, with TRBD1 as a weak D call on 6 bases. The trim is 4 bases for V and 1 base for J, with a gap of 13 bases between the germline ends. The germline V gene sets CDR1 to SGHRS and CDR2 to YFSETQ. The CDR3 has 15 amino acids, counting the end cysteine and phenylalanine. The CDR3 DNA has 45 bases and is translated from base 1.